The sequence of this TCR beta chain was determined in a study of blood T cell repertoires in COVID-19. This clone was counted once. The protocol was immunoSEQ multiplex PCR, while the TCRdb copy is restricted to in-frame clones and leaves out a portion. The sample holds 87,000 or so clones, around 90% seen once. The CDR3 is 16 amino acids. Germline CDR1 and CDR2: PRHDT and FYEKMQ (reference sequence). The V gene end was trimmed by 5 bases and the J gene end by 2 bases; junction bases not matched to a gene: 7. What was sequenced was peripheral blood. The chain links TRBV13 to TRBJ2-1; 9 bases line up with TRBD1. The receptor was derived from a woman aged 50 to 65 with active or convalescent COVID-19. The CDR3 region has the DNA TGTGCCAGCAGCGCCTCGACAGGGGGTCCCTACAATGAGCAGTTCTTC. It translates to CASSASTGGPYNEQFF.